The text below deals with one T cell receptor (beta chain). V was pared by 6 bases and J by 7 bases, with 11 bases of the junction left unmatched. The germline gives CDR1 MDHEN, CDR2 SYDVKM. The length of the CDR3 is 16 residues. PCR was performed a second time for roughly 7 to 12 cycles using a sample-barcoded 5' primer and a J-beta primer mix. TCRdb ran MiXCR on the 5' RACE reads and lists one entry per CDR3 protein. The table includes fewer than 2,000,000 distinct CDR3 sequences, around 40% detected once. The sample is drawn from a study of blood T cells in healthy people across ages. Healthy Caucasian individuals from Russia aged 6 to 90 served as donors.

Sequencing was carried out using blood. The chain has TRBV28 and TRBJ1-5, with 11 bases that match TRBD1. The TCR sequence derives from a human donor in good health. CDR3 residues: CASSLGQGAVTQPQHF. Written as DNA, the CDR3 is TGTGCCAGCAGCCTAGGACAGGGGGCTGTTACACAGCCCCAGCATTTT.